This T cell receptor beta chain was identified during a study of T cells after yellow fever vaccination. One entry per CDR3 protein, called by TCRdb with MiXCR from the 5' RACE reads. The table shows 35,000 to 55,000 distinct CDR3 sequences, with around 6.5% occurring only once. The germline CDR1 and CDR2 sequences are KGHSH and LQKENI. There are 13 residues in the CDR3. With regard to this clonotype: One junction end disagrees with the germline gene, perhaps due to a read error.

The V and J genes are TRBV18 and TRBJ1-1; perhaps TRBD1 as D (6 bases). Material: PBMCs, either bulk or a sorted T-cell subset (CD4+, CD8+, memory, or dextramer-sorted; not recorded which), obtained 45 days after the yellow fever booster vaccination. This receptor was taken from a man under 40 who received the YFV17D yellow fever vaccine. The CDR3, as DNA: TGTGCCAGCTCCCCACGGACAGCTCTCGAAGCTTTCTTT. Its translation: CASSPRTALEAFF.